Following are 14 T cell receptor beta chains from one sample sequenced in a study of cytomegalovirus exposure and HLA in healthy donors. Measured with immunoSEQ multiplex PCR; TCRdb has only the in-frame clones, and not every one. The data contain some 48,000 clones, roughly 94% of them singletons. Specimen: PBMCs. All receptors come from a woman aged 18-30 years in good health and CMV-seropositive.

The V call is TRBV4-3, the J call TRBJ1-1; perhaps TRBD1 as D (6 bases). V lost 3 bases to trimming and J lost 1 base, with 12 bases between them. CDR3 length equals 15 residues. Looked up from germline, CDR1 is LGHNA and CDR2 is YSLEER. The DNA of the CDR3 is TGCGCCAGCAGCCATGGACAGCCTTCGAACACTGAAGCTTTCTTT. It is translated as CASSHGQPSNTEAFF.

The J gene is TRBJ2-3, the V gene TRBV14; 7 bases map to TRBD2. The V and J ends lost 0 bases and 0 bases, in that order; junction bases with no gene match: 9. Germline V lookup: CDR1 SGHDN, CDR2 FVKESK. The CDR3 covers 18 residues. The CDR3 DNA is TGTGCCAGCAGCCAAGAGGGGGGGATCAGCGGGAGCACAGATACGCAGTATTTT. This translates into CASSQEGGISGSTDTQYF.

The genes are TRBV7-6 and TRBJ1-5, with 8 bases that match TRBD1. Trimming took 5 bases from V and 2 from J; bases not matched to a gene: 11. The length of the CDR3 is 17 residues. CDR1 is SGHVS, CDR2 FNYEAQ, per germline. The CDR3 reads CASSPSTRGRGNQPQHF. The CDR3 nucleotides read TGTGCCAGCAGCCCCAGTACCAGGGGGCGAGGCAATCAGCCCCAGCATTTT.

The V call is TRBV19, the J call TRBJ2-1; 7 nucleotides line up with TRBD1. The germline gives CDR1 LNHDA, CDR2 SQIVND (reference sequence). Germline trimming cut 9 bases from V and 4 bases from J; bases unmatched to any gene: 9. This CDR3 region has 14 residues. CDR3 bases: TGTGCCAGCAAAGATATACAGGGGTACAATGAGCAGTTCTTC. The encoded protein is CASKDIQGYNEQFF.

This chain connects TRBV14 to TRBJ2-5; 9 nucleotides agree with TRBD1. Germline lookup yields CDR1 SGHDN and CDR2 FVKESK. V lost 4 bases, J lost 4 bases, and 10 bases stayed unmatched. The CDR3 is 16 amino acids. CDR3 DNA: TGTGCCAGCAGCCTTGAACACAGGGGGCTAGGAGAGACCCAGTACTTC. Residues: CASSLEHRGLGETQYF.

V is TRBV4-1 and J is TRBJ1-2; D is undetermined. This CDR3 region has 14 residues. Trimming left V 0 bases short and J 7 bases short, with 12 bases between. Per the germline V gene, CDR1 is MGHRA and CDR2 is YSYEKL. CDR3 nucleotide sequence: TGCGCCAGCAGCCAAGATTCCGACATGACTGGCTACACCTTC. As protein: CASSQDSDMTGYTF.

A single count supports this clone. The chain's CDR3 is CASGAAADTQYF. The CDR3 bases are TGTGCCAGCGGAGCCGCGGCAGATACGCAGTATTTT. The chain is built from TRBV10-3 and TRBJ2-3; D not resolved. The CDR3 is 12 residues long. CDR1 ENHRY and CDR2 SYGVKD come from the germline V gene. V shed 10 bases and J shed 4 bases, with 12 bases lying between them.

This chain joins TRBV7-9 and TRBJ2-1; possibly TRBD1 for D (6 bases). Germline V gene data show CDR1 as SEHNR and CDR2 as FQNEAQ (reference sequence). The CDR3 runs to 14 residues. Trimming took off 2 bases at V and 6 bases at J, with 11 bases between the two ends. This chain's CDR3 is CASSLYQGSNEQFF. The CDR3 nucleotides are TGTGCCAGCAGCTTATATCAGGGGTCCAATGAGCAGTTCTTC. Based on the CDR3 plus reference TRBV7-9 and TRBJ2-1, the full variable domain is DTGVSQNPRHKITKRGQNVTFRCDPISEHNRLYWYRQTLGQGPEFLTYFQNEAQLEKSRLLSDRFSAERPKGSFSTLEIQRTEQGDSAMYLCASSLYQGSNEQFFGPGTRLTVL.

This chain joins TRBV7-2 and TRBJ2-4; 9 positions match TRBD2. Trimming took 0 bases from V and 3 from J; bases not matched to a gene: 6. Germline V gene lookup returns CDR1 SGHTA and CDR2 FQGNSA. This CDR3 region has 17 residues. The CDR3, as DNA: TGTGCCAGCAGCTTAGCGCTCATTAGCGGGAGCAAAAACATTCAGTACTTC. As protein: CASSLALISGSKNIQYF.

This rearrangement joins TRBV5-6 to TRBJ2-1; 9 nucleotides match TRBD1. This CDR3 comprises 16 residues. Looked up from germline, CDR1 is SGHDT and CDR2 is YYEEEE. V lost 4 bases to trimming and J lost 5 bases; unmatched junction nucleotides: 10. CDR3: CASSAPGTGLNNEQFF. CDR3 DNA sequence: TGTGCCAGCAGCGCCCCCGGGACAGGGTTGAACAATGAGCAGTTCTTC. Drawing the rest from reference TRBV5-6 and TRBJ2-1, the complete variable domain is DAGVTQSPTHLIKTRGQQVTLRCSPKSGHDTVSWYQQALGQGPQFIFQYYEEEERQRGNFPDRFSGHQFPNYSSELNVNALLLGDSALYLCASSAPGTGLNNEQFFGPGTRLTVL.

This clone occurred once. The chain combines TRBV2 with TRBJ1-2, with 7 bases lining up with TRBD1. V gave up 6 bases and J gave up 4 bases; unmatched junction bases: 11. The CDR3 has 15 amino acids. Looked up from germline, CDR1 is SNHLY and CDR2 is FYNNEI. CDR3 protein: CASRTTGVTIYGYTF. The CDR3 region has the DNA TGTGCCAGCAGAACAACAGGGGTTACTATCTATGGCTACACCTTC.

This sequence joins TRBV7-2 and TRBJ1-5, with D unclear. V was pared by 0 bases and J by 9 bases, with 12 bases between. The germline gives CDR1 SGHTA, CDR2 FQGNSA. This CDR3 is built from 14 residues. This CDR3 reads CASSLASLPSPQHF. The DNA for the CDR3 is TGTGCCAGCAGCTTAGCTTCCCTTCCTTCGCCCCAGCATTTT.

The chain carries TRBV7-8 and TRBJ2-1; TRBD2 matches at 7 bases. The V segment lost 3 bases and the J segment 9 bases; nucleotides outside the gene matches: 5. The length of the CDR3 is 13 residues. CDR1 is SGHVS and CDR2 is FQNEAQ in the germline V gene. In nucleotides, the CDR3 is TGTGCCAGCAGCTTGCGGGAGAAAGGTGAGCAGTTCTTC. The encoded protein is CASSLREKGEQFF.

The chain joins TRBV6-1 to TRBJ2-3; TRBD2 matches 11 bases. The germline gives CDR1 MNHNS, CDR2 SASEGT. After removal of 4 bases from V and 2 bases from J, the junction contained 14 bases not matched to a gene. There are 19 residues in the CDR3. The CDR3 is CASSVTSGALVGFTDTQYF. CDR3 nucleotides: TGTGCCAGCAGTGTGACTAGCGGGGCACTGGTCGGCTTCACAGATACGCAGTATTTT.